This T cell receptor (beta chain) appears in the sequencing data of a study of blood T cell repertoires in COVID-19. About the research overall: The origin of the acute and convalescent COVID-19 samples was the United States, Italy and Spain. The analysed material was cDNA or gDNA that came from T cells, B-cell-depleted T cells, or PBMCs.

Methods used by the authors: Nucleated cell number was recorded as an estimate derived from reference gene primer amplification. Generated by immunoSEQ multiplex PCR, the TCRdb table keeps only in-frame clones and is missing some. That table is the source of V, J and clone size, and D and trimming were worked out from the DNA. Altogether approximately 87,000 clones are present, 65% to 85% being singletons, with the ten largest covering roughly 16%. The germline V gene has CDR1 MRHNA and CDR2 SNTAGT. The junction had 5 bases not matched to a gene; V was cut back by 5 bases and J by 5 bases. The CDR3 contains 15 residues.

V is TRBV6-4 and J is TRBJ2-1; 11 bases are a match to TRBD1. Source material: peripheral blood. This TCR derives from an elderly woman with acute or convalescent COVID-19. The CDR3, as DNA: TGTGCCAGCAGTACCGGGACAGGGGGTGACAATGAGCAGTTCTTC. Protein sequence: CASSTGTGGDNEQFF.